One and the same sample provided the 20 T cell receptor beta chains below, sequenced in a study of T cell changes during pregnancy in multiple sclerosis (dated by TCRdb to between 2018 and 2021). Libraries came from the immunoSEQ multiplex PCR assay. The clones in this table, taken by TCRdb from immuneACCESS, are in-frame only. Not every clone is retained; where verified, under half of the shortfall comes from an unresolved V gene, and the cause of the rest is unknown. Present in this sample are about 44,000 clones, around 89% of which were seen just once. The ten largest clones add up to more than 0.9% of the sample. Sequenced here: CD4+ T cells from peripheral blood mononuclear cells, sampled after pregnancy. The receptors derive from a female donor with multiple sclerosis, enrolled in a pregnancy study.

The V gene is TRBV30, the J gene TRBJ2-7, with a tentative D call TRBD1 (5 bases). The CDR3 consists of 12 residues. Trimming left V 5 bases short and J 3 bases short, with 11 bases between. The V gene's germline CDR1 is GTSNPN and CDR2 SVGIG (reference sequence). The CDR3 DNA is TGTGCCTGGGGCCCGACAGTCTACGAGCAGTACTTC. Translating gives CAWGPTVYEQYF.

The chain is built from TRBV2 and TRBJ2-1; 10 bases line up with TRBD2. The CDR3 has 12 residues. Trimming at V came to 2 bases and at J to 14 bases, leaving 3 bases not matched to a gene. CDR1 is SNHLY, CDR2 FYNNEI, per germline. CDR3 in amino acids: CASSELAGVEFF. DNA for the CDR3: TGTGCCAGCAGTGAACTAGCGGGAGTGGAGTTCTTC.

The chain combines TRBV9 with TRBJ1-4, with a weak D call TRBD1 (6 bases). V lost 4 bases, J lost 8 bases, and 18 bases lay in between. Germline lookup yields CDR1 SGDLS and CDR2 YYNGEE. The CDR3 has 15 residues. The CDR3 bases are TGTGCCAGCAGCTTACTACAGGGTCGGTTCGAAAAACTGTTTTTT. Its protein is CASSLLQGRFEKLFF.

Sample share makes this clone medium-sized. The V and J genes are TRBV7-2 and TRBJ2-4; D is perhaps TRBD2 (5 bases). From germline, CDR1 is SGHTA and CDR2 FQGNSA. CDR3 length equals 13 residues. The V end lost 3 bases, the J end lost 7 bases, and 10 bases lay between the germline ends. In nucleotides, the CDR3 is TGTGCCAGCAGCTTGAGGGAGCCGAACATTCAGTACTTC. This gives the protein CASSLREPNIQYF.

CDR3 sequence: CASSRANTEAFF. Written as DNA, the CDR3 is TGTGCCAGCAGCCGGGCGAACACTGAAGCTTTCTTT. This sequence joins TRBV14 and TRBJ1-1, with D hard to call. Germline V lookup: CDR1 SGHDN, CDR2 FVKESK. The CDR3 length is 12 residues. V was cut by 4 bases and J by 1 base, with 4 bases left in between.

This clone was seen once. The chain has TRBV7-2 and TRBJ2-5, with TRBD2 identical over 10 bases. The CDR3 totals 15 residues. J was trimmed by 8 bases and V by 1 base; bases with no gene match: 7. Germline V gene lookup returns CDR1 SGHTA and CDR2 FQGNSA. CDR3 residues: CASSLDLAGVSTQYF. CDR3 sequence (DNA): TGTGCCAGCAGCTTAGATCTAGCGGGAGTCTCAACCCAGTACTTC. Variable domain in full (rest from reference TRBV7-2 and TRBJ2-5): GAGVSQSPSNKVTEKGKDVELRCDPISGHTALYWYRQSLGQGLEFLIYFQGNSAPDKSGLPSDRFSAERTGGSVSTLTIQRTQQEDSAVYLCASSLDLAGVSTQYFGPGTRLLVL.

This clone was detected once. Relative to the germline gene, one junction end is altered; a read error may explain this. The V gene is TRBV5-1, the J gene TRBJ2-7; D is unresolved. Germline loops: CDR1 SGHRS, CDR2 YFSETQ. CDR3 length: 13 amino acids. For the CDR3, the DNA is TGCGCCAGCAGCCCCGTTAACTCCGACGAGCAGTACTTC. Translated: CASSPVNSDEQYF. The complete variable domain, with remaining parts taken from reference TRBV5-1 and TRBJ2-7, reads KAGVTQTPRYLIKTRGQQVTLSCSPISGHRSVSWYQQTPGQGLQFLFEYFSETQRNKGNFPGRFSGRQFSNSRSEMNVSTLELGDSALYLCASSPVNSDEQYFGPGTRLTVT.

The V and J genes are TRBV6-6 and TRBJ1-2, with D unclear. This CDR3 spans 14 amino acids. Trimming took off 5 bases at V and 0 bases at J, with 10 bases between the two ends. Per the germline V gene, CDR1 is MNHNY and CDR2 is SVGAGI (reference sequence). The CDR3 DNA follows: TGTGCCAGCAGTATAGACACCTCTAACTATGGCTACACCTTC. Translated, it gives CASSIDTSNYGYTF.

The CDR3 loop reads CASSQGGRGTGELFF. DNA of the CDR3: TGCGCCAGCAGCCAAGGAGGGAGGGGCACCGGGGAGCTGTTTTTT. This chain uses TRBV4-1 with TRBJ2-2; 7 nucleotides agree with TRBD2. With V trimmed by 1 base and J by 4 bases, 3 bases remained unmatched. The CDR3 is 15 residues long. The germline gives CDR1 MGHRA, CDR2 YSYEKL.

The chain employs TRBV7-2 and TRBJ2-7; 7 bases agree with TRBD2. The CDR3 has 14 residues. CDR1 and CDR2 from the germline V gene are SGHTA and FQGNSA. The V and J ends lost 3 bases and 0 bases, in that order; junction bases with no gene match: 2. The CDR3 DNA follows: TGTGCCAGCAGCTTTTGGACTAGCTCCTACGAGCAGTACTTC. It translates to CASSFWTSSYEQYF.

The genes are TRBV18 and TRBJ1-1, with D tentatively TRBD1 (6 bases). Germline loops: CDR1 KGHSH, CDR2 LQKENI. This CDR3 contains 13 residues. Trimming stripped 3 bases from V and 1 base from J, with 6 bases between. The CDR3 loop reads CASSPTGNTEAFF. The CDR3 region has the DNA TGTGCCAGCTCACCGACAGGGAACACTGAAGCTTTCTTT.

The rearrangement links TRBV10-1 to TRBJ2-7, with 12 bases fitting TRBD2. The trim removed 4 bases at V and 5 bases at J, leaving 6 bases unmatched. Germline V CDR1 and CDR2: WNHNN, SYGVQD (reference sequence). The CDR3 is 15 amino acids. In DNA, the CDR3 is TGCGCCAGCAGTGCTGGACTAGCGGGATCTCACGAGCAGTACTTC. Its protein is CASSAGLAGSHEQYF.

The chain has TRBV6-6 and TRBJ1-4; 11 bases align to TRBD1. CDR1 is MNHNY and CDR2 is SVGAGI in the germline V gene (reference sequence). The CDR3 has 14 residues. The V segment lost 5 bases and the J segment 7 bases; nucleotides outside the gene matches: 3. The CDR3 DNA sequence: TGTGCCAGCAGTAGGACAGGGGGCAGTGAAAAACTGTTTTTT. Translation gives CASSRTGGSEKLFF.

This clone has only a few counts. The chain is built from TRBV7-8 and TRBJ2-2; 10 bases agree with TRBD1. The J segment lost 5 bases and the V segment lost 7 bases, leaving 16 bases of the junction unmatched. This CDR3 region has 18 residues. In germline, CDR1 is SGHVS, CDR2 FQNEAQ. The CDR3: CASIAGTGAPRGTGELFF. Here the CDR3 DNA reads TGTGCCAGCATTGCGGGGACAGGGGCCCCTCGGGGAACCGGGGAGCTGTTTTTT.

The chain couples TRBV6-9 to TRBJ2-2; TRBD1 aligns across 10 bases. Germline-derived CDR1 and CDR2 are MNHGY and SVAAGI. This CDR3 has 16 amino acids. V gave up 0 bases and J gave up 5 bases; unmatched junction bases: 3. The CDR3 spells CASSYSPGQGTGELFF. The CDR3 coding sequence is TGTGCCAGCAGTTATTCCCCGGGACAGGGGACCGGGGAGCTGTTTTTT.

V gene TRBV4-3 combines with J gene TRBJ2-7; D ambiguous. Germline V gene lookup returns CDR1 LGHNA and CDR2 YSLEER. CDR3 length: 14 amino acids. V lost 1 base and J lost 0, with 7 bases in between. The CDR3, as DNA: TGCGCCAGCAGCCAAGCGCTAGACTCCTACGAGCAGTACTTC. Its protein product is CASSQALDSYEQYF.

The chain employs TRBV18 and TRBJ2-7; D is unclear. CDR3 length: 14 residues. CDR1 and CDR2 from the germline V gene are KGHSH and LQKENI. V was clipped by 3 bases and J by 0 bases, with 9 bases between them. CDR3 DNA sequence: TGTGCCAGCTCACCCCAACCAGGCTCCTACGAGCAGTACTTC. This sequence encodes CASSPQPGSYEQYF. The whole variable domain, remainder taken from reference TRBV18 and TRBJ2-7, is NAGVMQNPRHLVRRRGQEARLRCSPMKGHSHVYWYRQLPEEGLKFMVYLQKENIIDESGMPKERFSAEFPKEGPSILRIQQVVRGDSAAYFCASSPQPGSYEQYFGPGTRLTVT.

This clone appeared a single time. The genes are TRBV5-4 and TRBJ2-5; TRBD2 might be the D (5 bases). Trimming left V 2 bases short and J 5 bases short, with 13 bases between. Germline CDR1 is SGHNT and CDR2 is YYREEE (reference sequence). This CDR3 comprises 14 residues. This CDR3 is CASSFRARRETQYF. The CDR3 region has the DNA TGTGCCAGCAGCTTTAGGGCCCGGAGGGAGACCCAGTACTTC.

J is TRBJ1-1 and V is TRBV11-1; tentatively, D is TRBD1 (6 bases). CDR1 is SGHAT and CDR2 is FQDESV in the germline V gene (reference sequence). CDR3 length: 14 residues. Trimming took 5 bases from V and 1 from J, leaving 11 bases between them. CDR3 in amino acids: CASSVDRTNTEAFF. The DNA for the CDR3 is TGTGCCAGCAGCGTCGACAGGACGAACACTGAAGCTTTCTTT. The full variable domain, completed using reference TRBV11-1 and TRBJ1-1, is EAEVAQSPRYKITEKSQAVAFWCDPISGHATLYWYRQILGQGPELLVQFQDESVVDDSQLPKDRFSAERLKGVDSTLKIQPAELGDSAMYLCASSVDRTNTEAFFGQGTRLTVV.

The V and J genes are TRBV2 and TRBJ1-5, with 9 bases aligning to TRBD1. Germline CDR1 reads SNHLY; CDR2 reads FYNNEI. V trimming: 6 bases; J trimming: 5 bases; junction bases outside the gene matches: 2. CDR3 length: 13 amino acids. The CDR3 bases are TGTGCCAGCAGAACAGGGGGCTATCAGCCCCAGCATTTT. Its translation is CASRTGGYQPQHF.